Each of the 9 T cell receptor beta chains below was sequenced from the same sample in a study of cytomegalovirus exposure and HLA in healthy donors. Here immunoSEQ multiplex PCR was the method, and the copy in TCRdb shows in-frame clones only, minus some. The repertoire holds 150,000 to 180,000 clones, with more than 70% as singletons. The source material was PBMCs. These TCRs come from a human donor in good health.

The chain joins TRBV5-6 to TRBJ2-1, with a tentative D call TRBD1 (5 bases). From germline, CDR1 is SGHDT and CDR2 YYEEEE. V gave up 4 bases and J gave up 1 base, with 15 bases separating them. The length of the CDR3 is 16 residues. CDR3 in DNA: TGTGCCAGCAGCATTATGGGGCTGAGATCCTACAATGAGCAGTTCTTC. Amino acid sequence: CASSIMGLRSYNEQFF.

This clone was detected once. The V and J genes are TRBV5-1 and TRBJ2-7, with D tentatively TRBD1 (6 bases). The germline CDR1 and CDR2 sequences are SGHRS and YFSETQ. The ends were cut back, 3 bases at V and 0 bases at J, with 13 bases in the middle. The CDR3 totals 15 residues. The CDR3 DNA is TGCGCCAGCAGCTCAACAGGGAGAAACTCCTACGAGCAGTACTTC. Its protein product is CASSSTGRNSYEQYF.

The chain employs TRBV11-2 and TRBJ2-6, with D unresolved. The CDR3 is 16 residues long. Between the trimmed V and J ends, which lost 1 base and 0 bases, there was a span of 7 bases. Germline assignment: CDR1 SGHAT and CDR2 FQNNGV. The CDR3 region has the DNA TGTGCCAGCAGCTTAGGAAGCTTCTCTGGGGCCAACGTCCTGACTTTC. Its translation is CASSLGSFSGANVLTF.

The chain joins TRBV4-1 to TRBJ1-2; D gene uncertain. Per germline, CDR1 MGHRA and CDR2 YSYEKL. V lost 3 bases and J lost 7, with 18 bases in between. The CDR3 loop spans 15 amino acids. CDR3 protein: CASSQHSSVSGGYTF. In DNA form, the CDR3 reads TGCGCCAGCAGCCAGCACAGCTCCGTATCTGGTGGCTACACCTTC.

This clone was picked up one time. The chain couples TRBV2 to TRBJ1-4; no reliable D call. The CDR3 covers 15 residues. Germline V lookup: CDR1 SNHLY, CDR2 FYNNEI. Trimming took 8 bases from V and 8 from J, leaving 21 bases between them. The CDR3, as DNA: TGTGCCAGCGGCGATGCAAGAGGGTCCGGGGAAAAACTGTTTTTT. Translation gives CASGDARGSGEKLFF.

The rearrangement joins TRBV10-1 to TRBJ1-4; the D is unclear. Trimming removed 0 bases at V and 5 bases at J, with 10 bases between. In germline, CDR1 is WNHNN, CDR2 SYGVQD (reference sequence). The CDR3 is made up of 15 amino acids. CDR3: CASSESSSGNEKLFF. For the CDR3, the DNA is TGCGCCAGCAGTGAGTCTAGTAGCGGGAATGAAAAACTGTTTTTT.

The V and J genes are TRBV5-4 and TRBJ2-7; TRBD2 is a possible D gene (5 bases). Germline V gene lookup returns CDR1 SGHNT and CDR2 YYREEE (reference sequence). The CDR3 is 14 amino acids. The V end lost 3 bases, the J end lost 1 base, and 11 bases lay between the germline ends. CDR3 coding DNA: TGTGCCAGCAGCTCCCAGTCGGGGTCCTACGAGCAGTACTTC. This translates into CASSSQSGSYEQYF. The full variable domain, completed using reference TRBV5-4 and TRBJ2-7, is ETGVTQSPTHLIKTRGQQVTLRCSSQSGHNTVSWYQQALGQGPQFIFQYYREEENGRGNFPPRFSGLQFPNYSSELNVNALELDDSALYLCASSSQSGSYEQYFGPGTRLTVT.

The chain combines TRBV11-2 with TRBJ2-7, with 7 bases aligning to TRBD2. Germline loops: CDR1 SGHAT, CDR2 FQNNGV. V was clipped by 5 bases and J by 2 bases; unmatched bases: 12. The CDR3 length is 16 residues. The CDR3 sequence is CASSLQHASGAYEQYF. CDR3 sequence (DNA): TGTGCCAGCAGCCTTCAACATGCTAGCGGCGCCTACGAGCAGTACTTC.

Details on this clone: At the DNA level, this CDR3 is encoded by other sequences in the same sample as well. This sequence joins TRBV9 and TRBJ2-7, with D possibly matching TRBD2 (6 bases). The V end lost 0 bases, the J end lost 2 bases, and 9 bases lay between the germline ends. This CDR3 spans 14 amino acids. Looked up from germline, CDR1 is SGDLS and CDR2 is YYNGEE. CDR3 nucleotides: TGTGCCAGCAGCGTAGGGGGCGGGACCTACGAGCAGTACTTC. Protein product: CASSVGGGTYEQYF.